The rows below give T cell receptor beta chains drawn from one sample of a study of human T cells and chemical hapten exposure. TCRdb redid the calling of the RACE reads with MiXCR, one entry per CDR3 protein. The data contain approximately 80,000 distinct CDR3 sequences, around 13% of them singletons. Source: whole blood, taken in connection with sensitization to the hapten diphenylcyclopropenone (DPC). The source is a woman aged 45-65 years with alopecia areata. Some clones in this sample may be carry-over from other donors' samples. Each CDR3 is given with its conserved first and last residue. Fields, in order: CDR3 protein, CDR3 DNA, V gene, J gene, D gene, clone size. D genes are given only for firm matches. Rows give clone size only sometimes, using once, few, many, or a class for an expanded clone.

CASSLLAGLNTGELFF,TGTGCCAGCAGCTTACTAGCGGGCTTGAACACCGGGGAGCTGTTTTTT,TRBV7-6,TRBJ2-2,TRBD2,few
CATSRGLGGSGDIQYF,TGTGCCACCAGCAGAGGATTAGGCGGGAGTGGAGACATTCAGTACTTC,TRBV15,TRBJ2-4,TRBD2,.
CSASGTSGVRDTQYF,TGCAGTGCTAGCGGGACTAGCGGGGTTCGGGATACGCAGTATTTT,TRBV20-1,TRBJ2-3,TRBD2,.
CSALPTSGQETQYF,TGCAGTGCCCTTCCGACTAGCGGGCAAGAGACCCAGTACTTC,TRBV20-1,TRBJ2-5,TRBD2,many
CASSQEDQPQHF,TGTGCCAGCAGCCAAGAGGATCAGCCCCAGCATTTT,TRBV3-1,TRBJ1-5,.,many
CSVEIRQNTEAFF,TGCAGCGTTGAAATCAGGCAGAACACTGAAGCTTTCTTT,TRBV29-1,TRBJ1-1,.,few
CVSSRDSIEPQHF,TGTGTCAGCAGCCGGGACAGCATAGAGCCCCAGCATTTT,TRBV7-2,TRBJ1-5,TRBD1,.
CASSISPDRNYGYTF,TGTGCCAGTAGTATCTCTCCGGACAGAAACTATGGCTACACCTTC,TRBV19,TRBJ1-2,.,few
CASSWRGDPNTEAFF,TGCGCCAGCAGCTGGCGGGGAGATCCGAACACTGAAGCTTTCTTT,TRBV5-1,TRBJ1-1,.,few
CSAWGRVGYTF,TGCAGTGCGTGGGGCAGGGTTGGCTACACCTTC,TRBV20-1,TRBJ1-2,.,few
CASSSRDHYNEQFF,TGTGCCAGCAGCTCTAGGGACCACTACAATGAGCAGTTCTTC,TRBV11-2,TRBJ2-1,.,many
CATSDSGPTDTQYF,TGTGCCACCAGTGATTCGGGGCCCACAGATACGCAGTATTTT,TRBV24-1,TRBJ2-3,.,many
CASSLEGVGFF,TGTGCCAGCAGCTTAGAGGGCGTTGGGTTCTTC,TRBV7-2,TRBJ2-1,.,.
CASSLQDLKNIQYF,TGCGCCAGCAGCCTCCAGGACCTCAAAAACATTCAGTACTTC,TRBV10-2,TRBJ2-4,.,many
CASSSRWDSGETEAFF,TGTGCCAGCAGCTCCCGATGGGACAGCGGGGAAACTGAAGCTTTCTTT,TRBV21-1,TRBJ1-1,.,.
CASSLDLGQETQYF,TGCGCCAGCAGCTTGGACCTCGGTCAAGAGACCCAGTACTTC,TRBV5-1,TRBJ2-5,.,many
CASSTMGTGLSNYGYTF,TGTGCCAGCTCAACAATGGGGACAGGCCTTTCTAACTATGGCTACACCTTC,TRBV18,TRBJ1-2,TRBD1,many
CASREGLLKETQYF,TGTGCCAGTAGAGAGGGACTTTTGAAAGAGACCCAGTACTTC,TRBV19,TRBJ2-5,.,few
CSVGDNNQPQHF,TGCAGCGTTGGGGACAACAATCAGCCCCAGCATTTT,TRBV29-1,TRBJ1-5,.,.
CSAKGQLNTGELFF,TGCAGTGCTAAGGGACAGTTGAACACCGGGGAGCTGTTTTTT,TRBV20-1,TRBJ2-2,TRBD1,many
CASSQDLSGYETQYF,TGTGCCAGCAGCCAAGATCTCTCGGGGTATGAGACCCAGTACTTC,TRBV14,TRBJ2-5,.,.
CSARESGANVLTF,TGCAGTGCTAGAGAATCTGGGGCCAACGTCCTGACTTTC,TRBV20-1,TRBJ2-6,.,.
CASTPGQGSYTF,TGTGCCAGCACTCCGGGACAGGGGAGCTACACCTTC,TRBV11-2,TRBJ1-2,TRBD1,few
CAISDTSGTLYEQYF,TGTGCCATCAGTGATACTAGCGGGACACTCTACGAGCAGTACTTC,TRBV10-3,TRBJ2-7,TRBD2,.
CASRGTGHYNEQFF,TGTGCCAGCAGGGGAACGGGACACTACAATGAGCAGTTCTTC,TRBV6-1,TRBJ2-1,.,.
CASSTKTVSTDTQYF,TGTGCCAGCAGTACCAAGACAGTCAGCACAGATACGCAGTATTTT,TRBV6-1,TRBJ2-3,.,.
CASTYGVRIPLHF,TGTGCCAGCACCTACGGGGTGAGGATTCCCCTCCACTTT,TRBV2,TRBJ1-6,.,few
CASSPPSTGSYEQHF,TGTGCCAGCAGCCCGCCCTCCACAGGATCCTACGAGCAGCACTTC,TRBV12-3/TRBV12-4,TRBJ2-7,.,.
CASSYSSGYGEAFF,TGTGCCAGCAGTTACTCGTCCGGGTATGGCGAAGCTTTCTTT,TRBV6-5,TRBJ1-1,.,few
CASRPGHQGNEQFF,TGTGCCAGTAGACCGGGACACCAGGGGAATGAGCAGTTCTTC,TRBV19,TRBJ2-1,.,.
CSARDTGEQYF,TGCAGTGCTAGAGATACGGGGGAGCAGTACTTC,TRBV20-1,TRBJ2-7,.,.
CSARSVGRPFYNEQFF,TGCAGTGCTAGGTCGGTGGGCAGACCTTTCTACAATGAGCAGTTCTTC,TRBV20-1,TRBJ2-1,.,many
CSARAGSQTQYF,TGCAGTGCTAGAGCTGGCTCGCAGACCCAGTACTTC,TRBV20-1,TRBJ2-5,.,many
CASSLLGAEAFF,TGTGCCAGCAGCTTGCTGGGGGCGGAAGCTTTCTTT,TRBV5-6,TRBJ1-1,.,.
CASIQGIGLGAFF,TGTGCCAGCATTCAGGGTATAGGGCTCGGCGCTTTCTTT,TRBV28,TRBJ1-1,.,many
CALSVVGDNRGRQYF,TGTGCCCTCTCGGTGGTAGGGGACAACCGCGGGAGGCAGTACTTC,TRBV6-4,TRBJ2-7,.,many
CATSSVRWITDTQYF,TGTGCCACCAGTAGCGTTAGATGGATCACAGATACGCAGTATTTT,TRBV15,TRBJ2-3,.,many